The following is a T cell receptor beta chain sequence with its context. What it binds is not known. The sample comes from a study of T cell responses to AZD1222 COVID-19 vaccine. Study outcomes and limitations: There were repertoire samples only from the period after the peak T cell response.

Here immunoSEQ multiplex PCR was the method, and the copy in TCRdb shows in-frame clones only, minus some. This table holds some 130,000 clones, 70% to 90% found once. The CDR3 is made up of 13 amino acids. CDR1 and CDR2 (germline): WNHNN, SYGVQD (reference sequence). Trimming cost V 4 bases and J 4 bases; bases outside gene matches: 2. The sample here was peripheral blood, taken on day 0 of AZD1222 vaccination. V is TRBV10-1 and J is TRBJ1-2; the match to TRBD1 covers 8 bases. This receptor was taken from an adult in good health. The DNA for the CDR3 is TGCGCCAGCAGTGCGGGACAGGCCTATGGCTACACCTTC. It translates to CASSAGQAYGYTF.